The clone carrying this TCR beta chain was seen a handful of times. Sample time point: newly diagnosed GD, antithyroid drugs for less than 3 months. PBMC-extracted RNA yielded the TCR library. Arm-PCR of CDR3 regions and iRepertoire HTBI primers were the basis on which TCR beta libraries were built. TCRdb re-called the multiplex PCR reads with MiXCR, one entry per CDR3 protein. The sample contains about 360,000 distinct CDR3 sequences, 16% of which appear only once. The CDR3 contains 14 residues. Germline V CDR1 and CDR2: MDHEN, SYDVKM. V lost 5 bases, J lost 6 bases, and 6 bases stayed unmatched. This specimen comes from a study of regulatory T cells in long-lasting Graves disease. These sequences were also reported in another study, on T cells in Graves' hyperthyroidism and ophthalmopathy.

The receptor was derived from a woman aged 18-29 years with Graves disease. The rearrangement uses TRBV28 and TRBJ1-4; 7 nucleotides agree with TRBD1. This specimen consisted of peripheral blood mononuclear cells (PBMCs), obtained at new diagnosis, from a patient treated with antithyroid drugs. CDR3: CASSRGGADEKLFF. The CDR3 nucleotides read TGTGCCAGCAGTAGAGGGGGCGCAGATGAAAAACTGTTTTTT.